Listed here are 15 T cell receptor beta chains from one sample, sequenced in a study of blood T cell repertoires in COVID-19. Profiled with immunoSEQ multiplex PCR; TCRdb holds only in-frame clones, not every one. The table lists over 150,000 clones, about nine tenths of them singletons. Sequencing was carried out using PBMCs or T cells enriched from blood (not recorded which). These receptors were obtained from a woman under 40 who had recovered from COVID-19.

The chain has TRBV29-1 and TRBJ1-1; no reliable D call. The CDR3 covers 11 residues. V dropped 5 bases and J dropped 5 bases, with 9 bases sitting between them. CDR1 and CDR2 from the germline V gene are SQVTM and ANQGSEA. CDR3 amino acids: CSVIQTTEAFF. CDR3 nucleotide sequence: TGCAGCGTTATACAGACAACTGAAGCTTTCTTT.

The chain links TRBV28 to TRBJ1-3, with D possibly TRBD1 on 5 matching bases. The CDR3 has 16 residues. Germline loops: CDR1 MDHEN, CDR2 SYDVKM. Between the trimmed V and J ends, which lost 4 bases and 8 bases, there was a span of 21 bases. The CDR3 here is CASSSGDDLSGDTIYF. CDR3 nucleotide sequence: TGTGCCAGCAGTTCCGGCGACGACCTTTCGGGGGACACCATATATTTT.

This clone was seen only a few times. CDR3 sequence reads: CASSPTSGRNTGELFF. The CDR3 region has the DNA TGTGCCAGCAGCCCAACTAGCGGGAGAAACACCGGGGAGCTGTTTTTT. The J gene is TRBJ2-2, the V gene TRBV7-9, with TRBD2 identical over 11 bases. The CDR3 consists of 16 residues. The trim removed 5 bases at V and 2 bases at J, leaving 4 bases unmatched. From germline, CDR1 is SEHNR and CDR2 FQNEAQ (reference sequence).

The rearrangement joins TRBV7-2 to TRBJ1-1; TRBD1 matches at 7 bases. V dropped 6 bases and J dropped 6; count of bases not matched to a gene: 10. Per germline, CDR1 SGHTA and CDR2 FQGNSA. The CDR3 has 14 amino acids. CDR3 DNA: TGTGCCAGCAGATCCCCGACAGGGCGGGCTGAAGCTTTCTTT. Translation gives CASRSPTGRAEAFF.

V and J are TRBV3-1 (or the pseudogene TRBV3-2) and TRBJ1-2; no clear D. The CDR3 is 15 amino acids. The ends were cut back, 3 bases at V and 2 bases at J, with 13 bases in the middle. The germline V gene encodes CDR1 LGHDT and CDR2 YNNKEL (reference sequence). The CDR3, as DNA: TGTGCCAGCAGCCACGGGCCGGGGAAAAACTATGGCTACACCTTC. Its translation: CASSHGPGKNYGYTF.

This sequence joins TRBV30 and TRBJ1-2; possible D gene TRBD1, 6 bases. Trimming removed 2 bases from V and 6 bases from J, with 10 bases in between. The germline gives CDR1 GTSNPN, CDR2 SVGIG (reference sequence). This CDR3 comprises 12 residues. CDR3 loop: CAWSSSGDGYTF. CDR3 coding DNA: TGTGCCTGGAGTTCGTCAGGGGATGGCTACACCTTC.

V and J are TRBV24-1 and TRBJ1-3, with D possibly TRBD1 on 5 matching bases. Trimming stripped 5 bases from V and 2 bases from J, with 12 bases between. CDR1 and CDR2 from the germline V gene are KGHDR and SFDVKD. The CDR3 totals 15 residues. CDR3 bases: TGTGCCACCAGTGTTCGCGGGGGGGCTGGAAACACCATATATTTT. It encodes CATSVRGGAGNTIYF.

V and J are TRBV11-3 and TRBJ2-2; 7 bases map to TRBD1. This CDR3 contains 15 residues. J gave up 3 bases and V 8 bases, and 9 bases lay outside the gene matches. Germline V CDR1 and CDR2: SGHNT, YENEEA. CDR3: CASRGQLSDTGELFF. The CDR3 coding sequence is TGTGCCAGCCGGGGACAGCTGTCTGACACCGGGGAGCTGTTTTTT.

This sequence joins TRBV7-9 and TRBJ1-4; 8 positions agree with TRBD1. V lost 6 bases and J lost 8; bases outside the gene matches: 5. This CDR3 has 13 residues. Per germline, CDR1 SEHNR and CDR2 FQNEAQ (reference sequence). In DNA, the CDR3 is TGTGCCAGCAGTTTCAACAGGGGGGAAAAACTGTTTTTT. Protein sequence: CASSFNRGEKLFF.

Here the CDR3 reads CASSPGGAGANVLTF. The CDR3 coding sequence is TGTGCCAGCAGCCCAGGGGGCGCTGGGGCCAACGTCCTGACTTTC. The V and J genes are TRBV11-3 and TRBJ2-6, with 8 bases identical to TRBD1. The CDR3 contains 15 residues. J was trimmed by 2 bases and V by 5 bases; bases with no gene match: 2. Germline V CDR1 and CDR2: SGHNT, YENEEA.

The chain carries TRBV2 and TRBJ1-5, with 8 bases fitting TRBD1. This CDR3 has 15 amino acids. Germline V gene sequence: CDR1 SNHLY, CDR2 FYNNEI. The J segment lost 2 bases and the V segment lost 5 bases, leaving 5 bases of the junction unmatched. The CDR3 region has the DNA TGTGCCAGCAGTAGCCAGGGGGCCGGCAATCAGCCCCAGCATTTT. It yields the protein CASSSQGAGNQPQHF.

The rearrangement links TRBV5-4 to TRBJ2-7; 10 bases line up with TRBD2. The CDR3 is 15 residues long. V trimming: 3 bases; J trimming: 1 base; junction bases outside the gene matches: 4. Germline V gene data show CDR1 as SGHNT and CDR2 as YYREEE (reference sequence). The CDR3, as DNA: TGTGCCAGCAGCTCAGGACTAGCGGAATCCTACGAGCAGTACTTC. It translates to CASSSGLAESYEQYF.

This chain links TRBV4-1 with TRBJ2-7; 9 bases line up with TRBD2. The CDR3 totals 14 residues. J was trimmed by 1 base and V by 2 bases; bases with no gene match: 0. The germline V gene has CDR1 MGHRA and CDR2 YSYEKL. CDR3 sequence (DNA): TGCGCCAGCAGCCAACTAGCGGGATCCTACGAGCAGTACTTC. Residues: CASSQLAGSYEQYF.

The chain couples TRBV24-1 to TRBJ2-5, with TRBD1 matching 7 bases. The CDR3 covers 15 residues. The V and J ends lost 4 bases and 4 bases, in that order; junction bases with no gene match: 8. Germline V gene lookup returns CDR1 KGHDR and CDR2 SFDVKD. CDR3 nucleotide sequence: TGTGCCACCAGTGACAGGACAGGCGGTCTAGAGACCCAGTACTTC. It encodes CATSDRTGGLETQYF.

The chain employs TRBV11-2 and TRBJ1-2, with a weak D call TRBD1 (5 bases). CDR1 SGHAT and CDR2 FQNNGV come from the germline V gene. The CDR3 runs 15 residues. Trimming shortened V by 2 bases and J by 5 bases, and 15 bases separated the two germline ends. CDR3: CASSLNAQEGYGYTF. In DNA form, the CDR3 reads TGTGCCAGCAGCTTAAATGCACAGGAGGGGTATGGCTACACCTTC. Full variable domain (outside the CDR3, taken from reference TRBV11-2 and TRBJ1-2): EAGVAQSPRYKIIEKRQSVAFWCNPISGHATLYWYQQILGQGPKLLIQFQNNGVVDDSQLPKDRFSAERLKGVDSTLKIQPAKLEDSAVYLCASSLNAQEGYGYTFGSGTRLTVV.